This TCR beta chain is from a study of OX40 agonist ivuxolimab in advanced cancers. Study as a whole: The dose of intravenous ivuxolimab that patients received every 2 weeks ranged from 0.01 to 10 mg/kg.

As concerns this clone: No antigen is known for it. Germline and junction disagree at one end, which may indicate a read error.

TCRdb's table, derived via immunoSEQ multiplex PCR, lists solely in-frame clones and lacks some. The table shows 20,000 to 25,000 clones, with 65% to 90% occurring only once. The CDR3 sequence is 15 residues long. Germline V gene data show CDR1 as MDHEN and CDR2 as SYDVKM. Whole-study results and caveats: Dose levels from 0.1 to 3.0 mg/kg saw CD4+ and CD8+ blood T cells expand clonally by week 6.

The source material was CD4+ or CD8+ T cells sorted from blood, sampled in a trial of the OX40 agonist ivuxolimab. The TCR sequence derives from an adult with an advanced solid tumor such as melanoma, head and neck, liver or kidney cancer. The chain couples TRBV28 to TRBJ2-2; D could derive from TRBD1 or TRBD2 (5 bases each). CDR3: CASSFKAARGRGAVF. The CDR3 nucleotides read TGTGCCAGCAGTTTTAAGGCTGCGAGGGGCCGGGGAGCTGTTTTT. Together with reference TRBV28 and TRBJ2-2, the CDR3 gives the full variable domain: DVKVTQSSRYLVKRTGEKVFLECVQDMDHENMFWYRQDPGLGLRLIYFSYDVKMKEKGDIPEGYSVSREKKERFSLILESASTNQTSMYLCASSFKAARGRGAVFGEGSRLTVL.